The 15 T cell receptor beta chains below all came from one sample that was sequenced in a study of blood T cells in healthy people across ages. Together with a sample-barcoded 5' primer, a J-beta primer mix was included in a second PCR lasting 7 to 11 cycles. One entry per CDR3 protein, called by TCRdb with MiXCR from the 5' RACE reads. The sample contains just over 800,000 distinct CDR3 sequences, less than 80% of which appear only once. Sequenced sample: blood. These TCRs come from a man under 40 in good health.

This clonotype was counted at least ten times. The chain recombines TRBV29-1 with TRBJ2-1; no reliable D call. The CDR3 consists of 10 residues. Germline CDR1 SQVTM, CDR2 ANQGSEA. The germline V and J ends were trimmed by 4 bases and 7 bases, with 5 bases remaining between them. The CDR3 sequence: CSVGVNEQFF. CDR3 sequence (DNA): TGCAGCGTTGGGGTAAATGAGCAGTTCTTC.

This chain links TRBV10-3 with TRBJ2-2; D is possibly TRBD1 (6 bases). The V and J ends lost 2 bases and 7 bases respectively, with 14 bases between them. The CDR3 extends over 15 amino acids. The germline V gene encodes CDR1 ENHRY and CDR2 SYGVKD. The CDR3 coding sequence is TGTGCCATCAGTGAGGAAGCTGGACAGTTCGGGGAGCTGTTTTTT. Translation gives CAISEEAGQFGELFF.

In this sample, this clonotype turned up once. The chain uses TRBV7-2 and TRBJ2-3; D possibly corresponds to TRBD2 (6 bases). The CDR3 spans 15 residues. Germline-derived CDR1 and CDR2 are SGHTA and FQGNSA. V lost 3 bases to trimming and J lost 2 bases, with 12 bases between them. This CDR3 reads CASSFRRGTTDTQYF. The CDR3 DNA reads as TGTGCCAGCAGCTTCCGCCGGGGGACCACAGATACGCAGTATTTT.

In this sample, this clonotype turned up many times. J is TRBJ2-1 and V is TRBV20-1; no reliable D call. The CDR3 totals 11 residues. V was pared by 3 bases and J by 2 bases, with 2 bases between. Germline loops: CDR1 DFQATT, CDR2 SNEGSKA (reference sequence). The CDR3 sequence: CSASTYNEQFF. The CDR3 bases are TGCAGTGCTAGCACCTACAATGAGCAGTTCTTC.

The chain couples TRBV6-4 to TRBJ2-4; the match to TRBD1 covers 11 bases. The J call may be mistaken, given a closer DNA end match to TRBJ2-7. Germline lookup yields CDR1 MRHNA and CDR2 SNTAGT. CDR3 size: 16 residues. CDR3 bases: TGTGCCAGCAGTCTCGGACAGGGGGCGCGATCTGGCGAGCAGTACTTC. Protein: CASSLGQGARSGEQYF.

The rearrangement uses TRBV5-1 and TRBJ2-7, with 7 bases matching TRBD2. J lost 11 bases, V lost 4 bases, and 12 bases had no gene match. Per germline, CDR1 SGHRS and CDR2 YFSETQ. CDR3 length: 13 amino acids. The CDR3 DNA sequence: TGCGCCAGCAGCCGGGGGGTTGGTCAAGGGAAGTACTTC. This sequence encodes CASSRGVGQGKYF.

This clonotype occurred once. Here the CDR3 DNA reads TGCGGCGCTACGAAAACCACTAGCGGGAGTCTGGATGAGCAGTTCTTC. Protein sequence: CGATKTTSGSLDEQFF. V usage is TRBV29-1 and J usage is TRBJ2-1; 11 nucleotides line up with TRBD2. This CDR3 spans 16 amino acids. The germline CDR1 and CDR2 sequences are SQVTM and ANQGSEA.

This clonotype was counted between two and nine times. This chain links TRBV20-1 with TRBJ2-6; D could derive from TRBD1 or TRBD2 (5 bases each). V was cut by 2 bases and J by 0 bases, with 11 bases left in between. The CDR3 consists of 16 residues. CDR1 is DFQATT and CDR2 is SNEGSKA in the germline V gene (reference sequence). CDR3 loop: CSARYRDGSGANVLTF. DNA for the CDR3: TGCAGTGCTAGATACCGGGACGGCTCTGGGGCCAACGTCCTGACTTTC.

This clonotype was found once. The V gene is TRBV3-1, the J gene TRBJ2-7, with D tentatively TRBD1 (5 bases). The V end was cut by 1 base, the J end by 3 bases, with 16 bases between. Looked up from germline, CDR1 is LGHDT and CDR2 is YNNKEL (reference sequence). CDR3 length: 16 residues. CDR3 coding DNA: TGTGCCAGCAGCCAAGGGCCTAAGGGGAACCGCTACGAGCAGTACTTC. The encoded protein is CASSQGPKGNRYEQYF.

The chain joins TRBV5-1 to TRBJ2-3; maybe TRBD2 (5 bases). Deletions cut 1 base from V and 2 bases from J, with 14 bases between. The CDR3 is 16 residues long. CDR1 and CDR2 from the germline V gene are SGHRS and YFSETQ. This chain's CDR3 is CASSLTDSFITDTQYF. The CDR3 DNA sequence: TGCGCCAGCAGCTTGACGGACTCATTTATCACAGATACGCAGTATTTT.

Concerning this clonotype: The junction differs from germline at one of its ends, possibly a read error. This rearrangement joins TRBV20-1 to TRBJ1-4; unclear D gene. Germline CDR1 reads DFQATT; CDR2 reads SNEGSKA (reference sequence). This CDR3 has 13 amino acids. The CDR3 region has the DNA TGCAGTGCTCTTGACGCAACTAATGGAAAACTGTTTTTT. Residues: CSALDATNGKLFF.

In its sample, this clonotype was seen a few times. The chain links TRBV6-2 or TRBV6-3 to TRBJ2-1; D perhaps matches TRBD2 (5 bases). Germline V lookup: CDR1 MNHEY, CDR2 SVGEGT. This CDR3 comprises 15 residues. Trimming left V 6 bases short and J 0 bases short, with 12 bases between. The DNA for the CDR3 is TGTGCCAGCAGACCGGGGTCCTACTCCTACAATGAGCAGTTCTTC. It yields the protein CASRPGSYSYNEQFF.

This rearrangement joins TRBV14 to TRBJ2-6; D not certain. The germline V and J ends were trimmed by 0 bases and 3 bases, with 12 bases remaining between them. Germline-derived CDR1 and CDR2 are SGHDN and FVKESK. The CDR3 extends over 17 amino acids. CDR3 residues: CASSQEISLVGANVLTF. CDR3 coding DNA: TGTGCCAGCAGCCAAGAAATTTCTCTAGTTGGGGCCAACGTCCTGACTTTC.

CDR3 in DNA: TGTGCCAGCTCGCTGGGGGGCGGAAAACTGTTTTTT. Encoded protein: CASSLGGGKLFF. The chain links TRBV12-3 or TRBV12-4 to TRBJ1-4, with D possibly being TRBD1 (6 bases). Between the trimmed V and J ends, which lost 8 bases and 10 bases, there was a span of 14 bases. This CDR3 is built from 12 residues.

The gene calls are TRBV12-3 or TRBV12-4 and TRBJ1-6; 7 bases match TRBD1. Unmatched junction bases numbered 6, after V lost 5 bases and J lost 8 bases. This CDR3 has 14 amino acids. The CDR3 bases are TGTGCCAGCAGTCTAACAGGGGCTGATTCACCCCTCCACTTT. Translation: CASSLTGADSPLHF.